One T cell receptor (beta chain) is described in this entry. Its antigen is unknown. Investigators isolated RNA and reverse transcribed it into cDNA to act as the sequencing template. Measured with immunoSEQ multiplex PCR; TCRdb has only the in-frame clones, and not every one. The data show over 100,000 clones, 53% seen once. The entry originates in a study of CD8+ T cells in alopecia areata. Turning to the study itself: Treatment comprised oral tofacitinib, 5 to 10 mg twice daily, in treated patients. General study findings and limits: Higher clonality and more expanded CD8+ clones appeared in lesional than normal scalp. Tofacitinib significantly lowered scalp clonality and expanded CD8+ clones among the top 100.

Treatment reported: oral pan-JAK inhibitor, 5-10 mg twice daily. The CDR3 contains 13 residues. The V segment lost 5 bases and the J segment 4 bases; nucleotides outside the gene matches: 4. Germline CDR1 MGHDK, CDR2 SYGVNS. J is TRBJ1-2 and V is TRBV25-1, with TRBD1 matching over 7 bases. Source: CD4+ T cells sorted from blood, taken at week 4, from a patient treated with tofacitinib. The sequence came from a human donor with alopecia areata. The CDR3 DNA sequence: TGTGCCAGCAGTCCCGACAGGGCCTATGGCTACACCTTC. Protein: CASSPDRAYGYTF.